One sample yielded the 26 T cell receptor beta chains listed below, sequenced in a study of response to subunit inactivated influenza vaccine. Via MiXCR, TCRdb re-called the RT-PCR reads, giving one row per CDR3 protein. The profile shows 160,000 or so distinct CDR3 sequences, roughly a tenth of them singletons. The sample in question was non-naive T cells sorted from PBMCs, obtained roughly 45 days after vaccination. All receptors come from a man aged 50 to 60 who received an inactivated influenza vaccine.

The V call is TRBV5-4, the J call TRBJ2-2; D uncertain. V was pared by 2 bases and J by 6 bases, with 8 bases between. The germline gives CDR1 SGHNT, CDR2 YYREEE (reference sequence). The CDR3 length is 13 residues. CDR3 coding DNA: TGTGCCAGCAGCTTCGGTTCACCCGGGGAGCTGTTTTTT. This translates into CASSFGSPGELFF.

Regarding this clonotype: The junction does not match germline at one end; this may be a read error. This chain uses TRBV5-1 with TRBJ1-4; D remains ambiguous. The CDR3 has 14 residues. CDR1 and CDR2 from the germline V gene are SGHRS and YFSETQ. This CDR3 is CASSPSTGDEKLSF. The CDR3 DNA is TGCGCCAGCAGCCCTTCTACCGGTGATGAAAAACTGTCTTTT. Filled out from reference TRBV5-1 and TRBJ1-4, the complete variable domain reads KAGVTQTPRYLIKTRGQQVTLSCSPISGHRSVSWYQQTPGQGLQFLFEYFSETQRNKGNFPGRFSGRQFSNSRSEMNVSTLELGDSALYLCASSPSTGDEKLSFGSGTQLSVL.

This chain links TRBV3-1 with TRBJ1-2; D is uncertain. Germline loops: CDR1 LGHDT, CDR2 YNNKEL (reference sequence). The V gene lost 6 bases and the J gene lost 5 bases, with 16 bases spanning the gap. The CDR3 loop spans 14 amino acids. The CDR3 here is CASSSPNSRYGYTF. CDR3 nucleotides: TGTGCCAGCAGTTCCCCCAACAGCAGGTATGGCTACACCTTC.

The chain recombines TRBV2 with TRBJ1-2, with a weak D call TRBD1 (5 bases). The CDR3 runs to 13 residues. With 6 bases removed from V and 4 bases from J, the gap between germline ends came to 12 bases. CDR1 SNHLY and CDR2 FYNNEI come from the germline V gene. CDR3 nucleotides: TGTGCCAGCAGAGACGACAGCCCCTATGGCTACACCTTC. Its protein product is CASRDDSPYGYTF.

In its sample, this clonotype was seen many times. This chain joins TRBV20-1 and TRBJ1-6; D remains unclear. V lost 6 bases and J lost 0, with 9 bases in between. Germline V gene lookup returns CDR1 DFQATT and CDR2 SNEGSKA (reference sequence). The CDR3 has 14 residues. The CDR3 is CSAPPGSYNSPLHF. CDR3 bases: TGCAGTGCCCCGCCTGGCTCCTATAATTCACCCCTCCACTTT.

This clonotype showed up just a few times. The chain links TRBV20-1 to TRBJ1-5; D remains unclear. Germline CDR1 DFQATT, CDR2 SNEGSKA (reference sequence). V was pared by 5 bases and J by 1 base, with 15 bases between. This CDR3 has 15 amino acids. The DNA for the CDR3 is TGCAGTGCTTATAAACGTATGGGGAGCAATCAGCCCCAGCATTTT. It encodes CSAYKRMGSNQPQHF.

This chain links TRBV19 with TRBJ2-5; D might be TRBD1 (6 bases). Germline lookup yields CDR1 LNHDA and CDR2 SQIVND (reference sequence). This CDR3 spans 13 amino acids. Trimming shortened V by 4 bases and J by 2 bases, and 8 bases separated the two germline ends. CDR3 coding DNA: TGTGCCAGTAGTAGGACAGATCAAGAGACCCAGTACTTC. Amino acids: CASSRTDQETQYF.

Comments on this clonotype: An end of the junction differs from the germline gene, which may be a read error. The chain couples TRBV30 to TRBJ2-3, with 8 nucleotides matching TRBD2. Germline V CDR1 and CDR2: GTSNPN, SVGIG (reference sequence). This CDR3 contains 13 residues. Here the CDR3 reads CAYRGLVGDTLYF. DNA of the CDR3: TGTGCCTACCGGGGACTAGTGGGAGATACGCTGTATTTT.

This clonotype occurred many times. The chain uses TRBV12-3 or TRBV12-4 and TRBJ2-3; D might be TRBD1 or TRBD2, each matching 6 bases. The length of the CDR3 is 17 residues. The V end lost 6 bases, the J end lost 0 bases, and 19 bases lay between the germline ends. CDR3 nucleotides: TGTGCCAGCAGCGCTGGCTCCGGGGGCTGGAGCACAGATACGCAGTATTTT. Amino acid sequence: CASSAGSGGWSTDTQYF.

J is TRBJ2-7 and V is TRBV4-2, with 9 bases aligning to TRBD1. With 1 base clipped from V and 4 bases from J, the junction kept 2 bases outside the gene matches. Germline V gene lookup returns CDR1 LGHNA and CDR2 YNFKEQ. The CDR3 sequence is 14 residues long. DNA of the CDR3: TGTGCCAGCAGCCAAGGCGGACAGGGGTACGAGCAGTACTTC. Its translation is CASSQGGQGYEQYF.

This chain links TRBV11-1 with TRBJ2-3; D is unclear. Germline values: CDR1 SGHAT, CDR2 FQDESV (reference sequence). This CDR3 contains 18 residues. V gave up 4 bases and J gave up 2 bases, with 22 bases separating them. CDR3 DNA sequence: TGTGCCAGCAGCTCAGGTCGTCGTGAGGCAACACCCACAGATACGCAGTATTTT. As protein: CASSSGRREATPTDTQYF.

This clonotype was counted ten times or more. The J gene is TRBJ2-4, the V gene TRBV7-2; D remains unclear. With 1 base removed from V and 11 bases from J, the gap between germline ends came to 9 bases. Germline lookup yields CDR1 SGHTA and CDR2 FQGNSA. The CDR3 contains 12 residues. The CDR3 DNA is TGTGCCAGCAGCTTAGTCGAAAATCTTCAGTACTTC. Translation: CASSLVENLQYF.

This clonotype was found a few times. The J gene is TRBJ2-3, the V gene TRBV4-2, with a weak D call TRBD2 (6 bases). Germline assignment: CDR1 LGHNA and CDR2 YNFKEQ. V lost 2 bases to trimming and J lost 5 bases, with 17 bases between them. CDR3 size: 16 residues. The CDR3 here is CASSQSGGLGLDTQYF. DNA of the CDR3: TGTGCCAGCAGCCAATCCGGGGGACTGGGATTAGATACGCAGTATTTT.

The sample holds a few counts of this clonotype. The rearrangement joins TRBV20-1 to TRBJ2-6; unclear D gene. Trimming removed 0 bases from V and 4 bases from J, with 10 bases in between. Germline values: CDR1 DFQATT, CDR2 SNEGSKA (reference sequence). This CDR3 comprises 15 residues. The DNA of the CDR3 is TGCAGTGCTAGAGATCTCGAGGCGGGGGCCAACGTCCTGACTTTC. Translated, it gives CSARDLEAGANVLTF.

This chain uses TRBV20-1 with TRBJ1-3; the D gene is possibly TRBD1 (6 bases). The germline V and J ends were trimmed by 6 bases and 2 bases, with 17 bases remaining between them. Germline V gene sequence: CDR1 DFQATT, CDR2 SNEGSKA (reference sequence). The CDR3 is made up of 15 amino acids. The CDR3 DNA follows: TGCAGTGCCCCCGACAGGAGAGGGGCTGGAAACACCATATATTTT. It is translated as CSAPDRRGAGNTIYF.

The sample holds many counts of this clonotype. The chain uses TRBV24-1 and TRBJ2-1, with D tentatively TRBD2 (6 bases). Germline CDR1 KGHDR, CDR2 SFDVKD. The CDR3 consists of 16 residues. Trimming cost V 4 bases and J 7 bases, with 19 bases left between them. CDR3 protein: CATSDPGGSRYNEQFF. The DNA of the CDR3 is TGTGCCACCAGTGACCCTGGGGGGAGTAGGTATAATGAGCAGTTCTTC.

This sequence joins TRBV4-3 and TRBJ1-3; D unresolved. This CDR3 spans 16 amino acids. The germline V gene has CDR1 LGHNA and CDR2 YSLEER. Trimming pared 0 bases from V and 4 bases from J, leaving 13 bases between. CDR3 DNA: TGCGCCAGCAGCCAAGACTTAACAAACGTAGGAAACACCATATATTTT. It specifies CASSQDLTNVGNTIYF.

This clonotype was detected a few times. The rearrangement links TRBV12-3 or TRBV12-4 to TRBJ2-1; a weak D match, TRBD2 (6 bases). The V and J ends lost 6 bases and 10 bases respectively, with 22 bases between them. The CDR3 is 15 residues long. The DNA of the CDR3 is TGTGCCAGCAGGACTGGATGGGCGGGGACCGGGGAGCAGTTCTTC. The encoded protein is CASRTGWAGTGEQFF.

This clonotype was counted only a few times. This rearrangement joins TRBV19 to TRBJ1-5; D is perhaps TRBD1 (5 bases). CDR3 length: 15 residues. CDR1 and CDR2 from the germline V gene are LNHDA and SQIVND (reference sequence). V lost 3 bases and J lost 0, with 9 bases in between. The CDR3 nucleotides read TGTGCCAGTAGTATGGGGGGATATAGCAATCAGCCCCAGCATTTT. It encodes CASSMGGYSNQPQHF.

This clonotype was recorded many times. The V gene is TRBV7-8, the J gene TRBJ2-3, with a possible D match to TRBD1 (6 bases). Germline V gene data show CDR1 as SGHVS and CDR2 as FQNEAQ. There are 15 residues in the CDR3. Trimming removed 4 bases at V and 0 bases at J, with 11 bases between. CDR3 amino acids: CASSSRGPSTDTQYF. As DNA, the CDR3 is TGTGCCAGCAGCTCCAGGGGACCCAGCACAGATACGCAGTATTTT.

This clonotype was observed a few times. The CDR3 DNA reads TGTGCCACCAGCAGAGGGCTAGCGGGAGAAGCAGATACGCAGTATTTT. Encoded protein: CATSRGLAGEADTQYF. The genes are TRBV15 and TRBJ2-3, with 10 positions matching TRBD2. V shed 1 base, J shed 4 bases, and the junction held 5 bases outside the gene matches. CDR1 and CDR2 from the germline V gene are LNHNV and YYDKDF (reference sequence). This CDR3 has 16 residues. Full variable domain (remainder filled in from reference TRBV15 and TRBJ2-3): DAMVIQNPRYQVTQFGKPVTLSCSQTLNHNVMYWYQQKSSQAPKLLFHYYDKDFNNEADTPDNFQSRRPNTSFCFLDIRSPGLGDTAMYLCATSRGLAGEADTQYFGPGTRLTVL.

In this sample, this clonotype turned up a few times. The rearrangement joins TRBV7-7 to TRBJ2-2, with TRBD2 as a possible D gene (6 bases). Germline V gene lookup returns CDR1 SSHAT and CDR2 FNYEAQ (reference sequence). CDR3 length: 14 amino acids. The CDR3 coding sequence is TGTGCTAGTGGACGGGGGTCCAACACCGGGGAGCTGTTTTTT. It translates to CASGRGSNTGELFF.

This clonotype was counted between two and nine times. This chain links TRBV7-8 with TRBJ1-4, with 8 bases lining up with TRBD1. There are 15 residues in the CDR3. Germline CDR1 reads SGHVS; CDR2 reads FQNEAQ. With 5 bases clipped from V and 7 bases from J, the junction kept 9 bases outside the gene matches. The CDR3 here is CASSPRTGTGEKLFF. The CDR3 bases are TGTGCCAGCAGCCCCAGGACAGGGACCGGTGAAAAACTGTTTTTT.

This chain uses TRBV27 with TRBJ2-7, with 12 bases matching TRBD2. V shed 2 bases, J shed 3 bases, and the junction held 2 bases outside the gene matches. The CDR3 loop spans 15 amino acids. Germline CDR1 reads MNHEY; CDR2 reads SMNVEV (reference sequence). CDR3 nucleotides: TGTGCCAGCAGTTTAAAGACTAGCGGGAGCTACGAGCAGTACTTC. This gives the protein CASSLKTSGSYEQYF.

This clonotype occurred a few times. The genes are TRBV7-8 and TRBJ2-7; 9 bases align to TRBD1. The germline V gene has CDR1 SGHVS and CDR2 FQNEAQ. J gave up 4 bases and V 6 bases, and 7 bases lay outside the gene matches. The length of the CDR3 is 14 residues. The CDR3 DNA reads TGTGCCAGCAGTCGGGGGACAGGGTCATACGAGCAGTACTTC. Translating gives CASSRGTGSYEQYF.

This clonotype has ten or more counts. The rearrangement uses TRBV7-9 and TRBJ1-5; D ambiguous. CDR3 size: 12 residues. Trimming shortened V by 5 bases and J by 4 bases, and 6 bases separated the two germline ends. Germline CDR1 and CDR2: SEHNR and FQNEAQ (reference sequence). CDR3 loop: CASSLNNQPQHF. CDR3 nucleotide sequence: TGTGCCAGCAGCCTTAATAATCAGCCCCAGCATTTT.